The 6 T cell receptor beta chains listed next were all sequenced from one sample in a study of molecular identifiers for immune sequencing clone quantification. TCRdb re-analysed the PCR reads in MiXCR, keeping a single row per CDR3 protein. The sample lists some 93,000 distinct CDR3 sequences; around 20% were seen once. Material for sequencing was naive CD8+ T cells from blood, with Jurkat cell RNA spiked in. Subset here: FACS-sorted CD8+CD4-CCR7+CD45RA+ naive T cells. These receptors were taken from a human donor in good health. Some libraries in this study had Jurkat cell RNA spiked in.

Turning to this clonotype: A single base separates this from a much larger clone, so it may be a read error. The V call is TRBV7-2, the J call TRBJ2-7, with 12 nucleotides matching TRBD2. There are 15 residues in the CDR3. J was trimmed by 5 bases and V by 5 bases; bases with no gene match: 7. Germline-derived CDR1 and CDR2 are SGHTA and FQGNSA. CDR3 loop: CASSSALAGGDEQYF. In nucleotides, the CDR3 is TGTGCCAGCAGCAGTGCACTAGCGGGGGGTGACGAGCAGTACTTC. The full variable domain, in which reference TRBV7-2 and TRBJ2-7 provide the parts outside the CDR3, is GAGVSQSPSNKVTEKGKDVELRCDPISGHTALYWYRQSLGQGLEFLIYFQGNSAPDKSGLPSDRFSAERTGGSVSTLTIQRTQQEDSAVYLCASSSALAGGDEQYFGPGTRLTVT.

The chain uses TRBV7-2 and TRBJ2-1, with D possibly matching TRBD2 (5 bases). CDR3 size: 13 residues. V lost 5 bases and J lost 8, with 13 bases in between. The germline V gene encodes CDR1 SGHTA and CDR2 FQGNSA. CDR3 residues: CASSPGPRDEQFF. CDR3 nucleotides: TGTGCCAGCAGCCCAGGCCCGAGGGATGAGCAGTTCTTC. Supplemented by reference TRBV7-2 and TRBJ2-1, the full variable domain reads GAGVSQSPSNKVTEKGKDVELRCDPISGHTALYWYRQSLGQGLEFLIYFQGNSAPDKSGLPSDRFSAERTGGSVSTLTIQRTQQEDSAVYLCASSPGPRDEQFFGPGTRLTVL.

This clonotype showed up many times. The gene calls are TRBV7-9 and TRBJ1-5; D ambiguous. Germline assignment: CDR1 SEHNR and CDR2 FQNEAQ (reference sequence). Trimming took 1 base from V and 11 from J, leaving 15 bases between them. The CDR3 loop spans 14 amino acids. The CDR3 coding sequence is TGTGCCAGCAGCTTAGACTCAGCCTCGATGGCCCAGCATTTT. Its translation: CASSLDSASMAQHF.

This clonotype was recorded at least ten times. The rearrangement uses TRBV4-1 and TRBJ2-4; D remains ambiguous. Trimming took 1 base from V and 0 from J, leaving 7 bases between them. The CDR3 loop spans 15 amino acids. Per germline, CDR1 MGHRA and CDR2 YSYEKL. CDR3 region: CASSQVTKAKNIQYF. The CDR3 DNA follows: TGCGCCAGCAGCCAAGTTACGAAAGCCAAAAACATTCAGTACTTC.

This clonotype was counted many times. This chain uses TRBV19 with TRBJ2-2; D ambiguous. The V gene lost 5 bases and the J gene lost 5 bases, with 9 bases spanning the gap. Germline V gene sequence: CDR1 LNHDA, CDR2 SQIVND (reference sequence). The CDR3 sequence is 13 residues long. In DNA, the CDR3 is TGTGCCAGTAGTCCCCCGGTAACCGGGGAGCTGTTTTTT. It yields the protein CASSPPVTGELFF.

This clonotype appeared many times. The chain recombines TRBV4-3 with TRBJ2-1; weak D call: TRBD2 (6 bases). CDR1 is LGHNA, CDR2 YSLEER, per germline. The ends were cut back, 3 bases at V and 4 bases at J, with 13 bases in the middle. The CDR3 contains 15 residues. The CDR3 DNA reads TGCGCCAGCAGCCAGAATAGCGGAGTATACAATGAGCAGTTCTTC. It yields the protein CASSQNSGVYNEQFF.